The rows below give T cell receptor beta chains drawn from one sample of a study of pediatric ulcerative colitis. Produced via immunoSEQ multiplex PCR; TCRdb's table is partial and in-frame only. Of 15,000 to 20,000 clones in the sample, 80% were seen once. Material for sequencing was gut tissue. Receptors were obtained from a boy aged 10-17 years who was a control in a study of pediatric ulcerative colitis. The CDR3 runs from the conserved cysteine through the conserved F or W. The D gene is left open where the match is weak.

D: TRBD1; V: TRBV4-3; CDR3: CASSQEFTGASDGYTF
D: TRBD2; V: TRBV5-1; CDR3: CASSLDLAGGREQYF
D: .; V: TRBV19; CDR3: CASSIFFGDWNTGELFF
D: TRBD2; V: TRBV5-1; CDR3: CASSYSGTSEGNEQFF
D: TRBD1; V: TRBV10-3; CDR3: CAISDLRDRSSIRSGNTIYF
D: .; V: TRBV18; CDR3: CASSPVQDEKLFF
D: .; V: TRBV18; CDR3: CASSPQGENTEAFF
D: .; V: TRBV5-1; CDR3: CASSLVGAGTDTQYF
D: .; V: TRBV4-1; CDR3: CASSLGRAEDQPQHF
D: .; V: TRBV7-2; CDR3: CASRSGNIHF
D: TRBD2; V: TRBV7-7; CDR3: CASSGAGLAASYEQYF
D: TRBD1; V: TRBV11-2; CDR3: CASSTGTGSSNEQFF
D: .; V: TRBV15; CDR3: CATSRARTDYGYTF
D: .; V: TRBV5-1; CDR3: CASQEATITDTQYF
D: .; V: TRBV7-9; CDR3: CASSLDGGNTIYF
D: TRBD2; V: TRBV25-1; CDR3: CASHGGVSSYEQYF
D: .; V: TRBV7-2; CDR3: CASSLSPSGNTIYF
D: .; V: TRBV11-3; CDR3: CASSYGQGGTGELFF
D: .; V: TRBV5-1; CDR3: CASSLAPGAPTEAFF
D: TRBD2; V: TRBV4-2; CDR3: CASSPHDGLEGNEQFF
D: .; V: TRBV11-2; CDR3: CASSPTAAQVGEKLFF
D: TRBD1; V: TRBV28; CDR3: CASSSGQGGQPQHF
D: .; V: TRBV6-4; CDR3: CASIRLAQYF
D: TRBD2; V: TRBV6-5; CDR3: CASSYWGGEQFF
D: .; V: TRBV6-1; CDR3: CASRKPTEYEQYF
D: .; V: TRBV30; CDR3: CAWRAPSADEQYF